The next 11 T cell receptor beta chains were all read from a single sample in a study of tumor and adjacent non-tumor tissue in lung cancer. This sample's RNA came from whole unsorted tissue. TCRbeta libraries were built with three rounds of nested PCR, modified from ARM-PCR. MiXCR was run by TCRdb on the multiplex PCR reads, yielding one entry per CDR3 protein. This sample yields about 200,000 distinct CDR3 sequences, of which 70% to 75% are seen a single time; under 30% belongs to the top ten. The specimen sequenced was lung tumor tissue. The receptors stem from a man in his sixties with non-small cell lung cancer.

About this clonotype itself: Since a much larger clone is just one base distant, this may be a read error. The chain employs TRBV4-2 and TRBJ1-3; D might be TRBD1 (5 bases). Germline V gives CDR1 LGHNA, CDR2 YNFKEQ. This CDR3 spans 15 amino acids. The CDR3 bases are TGTGCCAGCAGCCAAGATTCAGGGCAAGGAAACATCATATATTTT. This sequence encodes CASSQDSGQGNIIYF.

A remark on this clonotype: Because it lacks the conserved phenylalanine or tryptophan at the end, this CDR3 is likely a read error. The chain employs TRBV6-1 and TRBJ1-2; D call uncertain. The V gene lost 0 bases and the J gene lost 2 bases, with 10 bases spanning the gap. Germline assignment: CDR1 MNHNS and CDR2 SASEGT. The CDR3 covers 15 residues. CDR3 protein: CASSEAATANYGYTL. As DNA, the CDR3 is TGTGCCAGCAGTGAAGCCGCGACGGCCAACTATGGCTACACCCTC.

A word on this clonotype: One junction end does not reproduce the germline sequence, and a read error may be involved. The CDR3 DNA is TGTACCAGCAGTCCTATCCCTGGGGCCAAAGTCCTAACTTTC. This encodes CTSSPIPGAKVLTF. The chain couples TRBV11-2 to TRBJ2-6, with a possible D match to TRBD1 (5 bases). From germline, CDR1 is SGHAT and CDR2 FQNNGV. This CDR3 contains 14 residues.

With respect to this clonotype: At one of its ends the junction is not consistent with the germline gene, which may arise from a read error. This chain connects TRBV11-2 to TRBJ1-6; the D is unclear. CDR1 SGHAT and CDR2 FQNNGV come from the germline V gene. CDR3 size: 14 residues. The CDR3 reads CAGSFGVGNSPLHF. The CDR3 DNA follows: TGTGCCGGCAGCTTTGGGGTGGGTAATTCCCCACTCCACTTT.

On this clonotype itself: In this CDR3 the conserved last residue, phenylalanine or tryptophan, is missing, so a read error is likely. The J gene is TRBJ2-1, the V gene TRBV10-1, with a possible D match to TRBD2 (5 bases). This CDR3 spans 16 amino acids. The germline V gene has CDR1 WNHNN and CDR2 SYGVQD (reference sequence). The CDR3 protein is CASSPTQEAAYNDQFL. The CDR3 DNA sequence: TGCGCCAGCAGTCCCACCCAGGAGGCCGCTTACAATGATCAGTTCTTA.

The chain links TRBV12-3 or TRBV12-4 to TRBJ2-2, with D uncertain. The CDR3 has 11 amino acids. Trimming took off 2 bases at V and 6 bases at J, with 1 base between the two ends. CDR3 amino acids: CASSLPGELFF. The CDR3 DNA follows: TGTGCCAGCAGTTTACCCGGGGAGCTGTTTTTT.

This clonotype was seen only once. A read error may produce the germline difference seen at one junction end. The V gene is TRBV4-3, the J gene TRBJ2-6; D not certain. The CDR3 runs 16 residues. The germline gives CDR1 LGHNA, CDR2 YSLEER. The DNA of the CDR3 is TGCGACAGCAGCCAAGAGGCGGTGTTTGGTGCCAACGTCCTGACTTTC. Translating it yields CDSSQEAVFGANVLTF.

The chain carries TRBV11-2 and TRBJ2-5; TRBD1 agrees at 8 bases. The CDR3 runs to 15 residues. Per the germline V gene, CDR1 is SGHAT and CDR2 is FQNNGV. V dropped 4 bases and J dropped 0; count of bases not matched to a gene: 4. CDR3 in amino acids: CASSSGDRYQETQYF. CDR3 nucleotide sequence: TGTGCCAGCAGCTCAGGGGACAGGTACCAAGAGACCCAGTACTTC. Filled out from reference TRBV11-2 and TRBJ2-5, the complete variable domain reads EAGVAQSPRYKIIEKRQSVAFWCNPISGHATLYWYQQILGQGPKLLIQFQNNGVVDDSQLPKDRFSAERLKGVDSTLKIQPAKLEDSAVYLCASSSGDRYQETQYFGPGTRLLVL.

This clonotype was picked up many times. This chain joins TRBV20-1 and TRBJ2-7, with 9 bases aligning to TRBD2. This CDR3 has 14 residues. V trimming: 6 bases; J trimming: 3 bases; junction bases outside the gene matches: 9. Germline assignment: CDR1 DFQATT and CDR2 SNEGSKA (reference sequence). Written as DNA, the CDR3 is TGCAGTGCGCCCGGGGAGCGGGAGGTCTACGAGCAGTACTTC. Its translation is CSAPGEREVYEQYF.

Comments on this clonotype: Possible read error: a much larger clone is one base away. The V gene is TRBV20-1, the J gene TRBJ2-7; 11 bases are a match to TRBD2. V lost 0 bases to trimming and J lost 3 bases; unmatched junction nucleotides: 13. Germline V lookup: CDR1 DFQATT, CDR2 SNEGSKA (reference sequence). The CDR3 spans 18 residues. CDR3 DNA sequence: TGCAGTGCTAGAGATCCGGGGACTATAGCGGGAGGGGGCTACGAGCAGTACTTC. Its translation is CSARDPGTIAGGGYEQYF.

This sequence joins TRBV7-9 and TRBJ1-1, with D hard to call. V was clipped by 5 bases and J by 2 bases, with 0 bases between them. CDR1 is SEHNR, CDR2 FQNEAQ, per germline (reference sequence). There are 10 residues in the CDR3. CDR3 DNA: TGTGCCAGCAGCAACACTGAAGCTTTCTTT. This codes for CASSNTEAFF.